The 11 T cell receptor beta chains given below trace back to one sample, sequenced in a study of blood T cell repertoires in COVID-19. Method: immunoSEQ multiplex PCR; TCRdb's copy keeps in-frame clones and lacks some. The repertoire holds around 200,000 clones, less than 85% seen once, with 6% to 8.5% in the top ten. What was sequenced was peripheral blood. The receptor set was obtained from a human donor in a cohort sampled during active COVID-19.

The CDR3 region is CASSDSPQGAGETQYF. The CDR3 DNA reads as TGTGCCAGCAGCGATTCACCTCAGGGGGCGGGAGAGACCCAGTACTTC. The chain combines TRBV9 with TRBJ2-5; 8 bases agree with TRBD1. V dropped 3 bases and J dropped 4; count of bases not matched to a gene: 11. The CDR3 consists of 16 residues. Germline CDR1 reads SGDLS; CDR2 reads YYNGEE.

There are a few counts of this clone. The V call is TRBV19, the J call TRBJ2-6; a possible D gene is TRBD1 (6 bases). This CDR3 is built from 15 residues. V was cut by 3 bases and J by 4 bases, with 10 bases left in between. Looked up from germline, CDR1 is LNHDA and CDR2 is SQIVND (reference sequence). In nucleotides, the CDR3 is TGTGCCAGTAGTATTACAGGGTCCGGGGCCAACGTCCTGACTTTC. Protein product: CASSITGSGANVLTF.

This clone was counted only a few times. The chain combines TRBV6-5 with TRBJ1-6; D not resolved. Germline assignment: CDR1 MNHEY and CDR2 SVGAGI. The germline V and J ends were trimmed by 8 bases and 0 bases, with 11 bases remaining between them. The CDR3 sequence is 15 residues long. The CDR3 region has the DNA TGTGCCAGCCGGGCGGGGAGCTCCTATAATTCACCCCTCCACTTT. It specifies CASRAGSSYNSPLHF.

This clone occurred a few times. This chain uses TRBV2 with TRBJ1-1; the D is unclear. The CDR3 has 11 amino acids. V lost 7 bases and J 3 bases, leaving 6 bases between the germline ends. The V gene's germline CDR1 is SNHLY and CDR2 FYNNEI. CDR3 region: CASMRDTEAFF. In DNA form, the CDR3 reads TGTGCCAGCATGAGGGACACTGAAGCTTTCTTT.

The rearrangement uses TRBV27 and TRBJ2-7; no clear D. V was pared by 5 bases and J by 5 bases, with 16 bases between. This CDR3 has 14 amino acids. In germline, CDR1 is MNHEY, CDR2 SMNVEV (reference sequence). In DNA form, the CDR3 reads TGTGCCAGCAGTCCCCATCCTCTCGAGGACGAGCAGTACTTC. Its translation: CASSPHPLEDEQYF.

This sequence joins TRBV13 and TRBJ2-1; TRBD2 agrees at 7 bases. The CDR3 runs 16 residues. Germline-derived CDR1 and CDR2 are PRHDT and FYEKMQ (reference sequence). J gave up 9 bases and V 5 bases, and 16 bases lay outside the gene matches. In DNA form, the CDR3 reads TGTGCCAGCAGCCCAAAAGGACTAGTAGGGGCGGGTGAGCAGTTCTTC. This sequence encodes CASSPKGLVGAGEQFF.

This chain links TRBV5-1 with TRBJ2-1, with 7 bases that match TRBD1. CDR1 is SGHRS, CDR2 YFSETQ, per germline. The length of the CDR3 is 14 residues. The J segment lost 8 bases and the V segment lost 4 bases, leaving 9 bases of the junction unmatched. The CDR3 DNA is TGCGCCAGCAGCCTGACGACAGGGCGTGATGAGCAGTTCTTC. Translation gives CASSLTTGRDEQFF.

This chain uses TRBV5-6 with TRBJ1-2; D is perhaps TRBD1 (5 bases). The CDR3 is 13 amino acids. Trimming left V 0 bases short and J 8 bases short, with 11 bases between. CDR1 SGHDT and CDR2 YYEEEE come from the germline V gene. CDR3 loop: CASSLVGGEGYTF. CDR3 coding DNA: TGTGCCAGCAGCTTGGTTGGGGGGGAAGGCTACACCTTC.

The CDR3, as DNA: TGTGCCAGCATCGGAGGAAATCAGCCCCAGCATTTT. It encodes CASIGGNQPQHF. The chain combines TRBV6-6 with TRBJ1-5; no clear D gene. The CDR3 has 12 amino acids. Germline lookup yields CDR1 MNHNY and CDR2 SVGAGI (reference sequence). V dropped 7 bases and J dropped 4 bases, with 8 bases sitting between them.

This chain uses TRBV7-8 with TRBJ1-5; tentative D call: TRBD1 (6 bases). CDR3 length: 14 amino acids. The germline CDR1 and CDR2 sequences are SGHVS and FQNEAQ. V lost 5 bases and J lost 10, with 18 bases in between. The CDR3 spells CASSASRGARPQHF. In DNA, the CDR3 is TGTGCCAGCAGCGCTAGTCGGGGGGCGCGACCCCAGCATTTT.

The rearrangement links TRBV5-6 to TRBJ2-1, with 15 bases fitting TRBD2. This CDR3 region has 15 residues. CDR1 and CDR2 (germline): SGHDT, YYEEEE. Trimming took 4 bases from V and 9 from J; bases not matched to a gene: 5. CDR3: CASSTGLAGGPEQFF. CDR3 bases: TGTGCCAGCAGCACAGGACTAGCGGGGGGGCCTGAGCAGTTCTTC.